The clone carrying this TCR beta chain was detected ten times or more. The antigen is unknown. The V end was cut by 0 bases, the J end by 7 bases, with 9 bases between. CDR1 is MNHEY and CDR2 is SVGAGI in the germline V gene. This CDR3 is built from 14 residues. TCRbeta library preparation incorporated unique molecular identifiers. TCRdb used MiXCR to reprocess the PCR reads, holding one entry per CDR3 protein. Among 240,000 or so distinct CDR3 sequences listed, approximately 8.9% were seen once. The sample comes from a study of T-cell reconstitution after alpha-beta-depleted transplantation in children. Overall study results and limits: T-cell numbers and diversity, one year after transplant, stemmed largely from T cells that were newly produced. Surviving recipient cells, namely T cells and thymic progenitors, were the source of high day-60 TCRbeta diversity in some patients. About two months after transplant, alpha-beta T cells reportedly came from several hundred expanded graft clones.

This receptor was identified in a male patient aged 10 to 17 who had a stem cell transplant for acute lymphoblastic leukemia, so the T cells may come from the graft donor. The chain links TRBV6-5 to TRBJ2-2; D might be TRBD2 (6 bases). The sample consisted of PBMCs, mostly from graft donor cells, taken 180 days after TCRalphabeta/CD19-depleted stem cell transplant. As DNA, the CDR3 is TGTGCCAGCAGTTACTCGCGGGGAAGCGGGGAGCTGTTTTTT. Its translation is CASSYSRGSGELFF.